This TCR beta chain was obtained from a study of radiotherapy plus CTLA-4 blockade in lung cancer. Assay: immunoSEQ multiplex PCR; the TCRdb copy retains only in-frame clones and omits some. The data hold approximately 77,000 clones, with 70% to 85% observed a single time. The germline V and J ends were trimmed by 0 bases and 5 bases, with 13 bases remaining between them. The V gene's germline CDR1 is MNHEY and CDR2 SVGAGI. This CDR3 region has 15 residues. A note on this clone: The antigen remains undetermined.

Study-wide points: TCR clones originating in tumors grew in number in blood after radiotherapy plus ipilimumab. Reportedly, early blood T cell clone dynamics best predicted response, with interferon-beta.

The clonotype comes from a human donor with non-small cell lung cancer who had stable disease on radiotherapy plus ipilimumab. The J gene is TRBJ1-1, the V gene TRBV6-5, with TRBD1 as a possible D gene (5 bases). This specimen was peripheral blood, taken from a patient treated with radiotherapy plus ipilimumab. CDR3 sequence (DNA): TGTGCCAGCAGTTACTCGGGGCAGGGAGGGACTGAAGCTTTCTTT. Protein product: CASSYSGQGGTEAFF.